These T cell receptor beta chains were read from a single sample in a study of blood T cell repertoires in COVID-19. The protocol was immunoSEQ multiplex PCR, while the TCRdb copy is restricted to in-frame clones and leaves out a portion. The sample includes nearly 95,000 clones, 90% of them seen just once. The specimen was peripheral blood. The receptor source for this set is a human donor with active COVID-19. The donor label of this sample is uncertain. Each CDR3 is given with its conserved first and last residue. Each record gives: J gene, D gene, V gene, clone size, CDR3 protein, CDR3 DNA. The D gene is left open where the match is weak. Size tells how often a clone was seen (once, few, many) or the class of an expanded clone, and some rows leave it out.

j_call: TRBJ2-3; d_call: TRBD2; v_call: TRBV2; clone_size: -; cdr3_aa: CASSEQRGVTDTQYF; cdr3_nt: TGTGCCAGCAGTGAACAGCGGGGGGTGACAGATACGCAGTATTTT
j_call: TRBJ1-3; d_call: TRBD1; v_call: TRBV6-2/TRBV6-3; clone_size: once; cdr3_aa: CASSPGTATFSGNTIYF; cdr3_nt: TGTGCCAGCAGCCCTGGGACAGCAACCTTCTCTGGAAACACCATATATTTT
j_call: TRBJ1-3; d_call: -; v_call: TRBV6-5; clone_size: -; cdr3_aa: CASTLRLDSGNTIYF; cdr3_nt: TGTGCCAGCACCTTAAGACTGGACTCTGGAAACACCATATATTTT
j_call: TRBJ2-7; d_call: -; v_call: TRBV20-1; clone_size: -; cdr3_aa: CSASGTVPYEQYF; cdr3_nt: TGCAGTGCTAGTGGTACGGTGCCCTACGAGCAGTACTTC
j_call: TRBJ1-1; d_call: TRBD1; v_call: TRBV28; clone_size: -; cdr3_aa: CASTVQGAKEAFF; cdr3_nt: TGTGCCAGCACCGTACAGGGGGCGAAGGAAGCTTTCTTT
j_call: TRBJ2-2; d_call: TRBD2; v_call: TRBV5-4; clone_size: -; cdr3_aa: CASSSKRGGPGELFF; cdr3_nt: TGTGCCAGCAGCTCCAAGCGGGGGGGACCCGGGGAGCTGTTTTTT
j_call: TRBJ2-5; d_call: TRBD1; v_call: TRBV7-9; clone_size: once; cdr3_aa: CASSAGQGHQETQYF; cdr3_nt: TGTGCCAGCAGTGCTGGACAGGGGCACCAAGAGACCCAGTACTTC
j_call: TRBJ2-2; d_call: TRBD2; v_call: TRBV5-1; clone_size: -; cdr3_aa: CASSSGLAGGTTGELFF; cdr3_nt: TGCGCCAGCAGCTCCGGACTAGCGGGGGGAACGACCGGGGAGCTGTTTTTT
j_call: TRBJ2-5; d_call: -; v_call: TRBV7-9; clone_size: -; cdr3_aa: CATPGVRETQYF; cdr3_nt: TGTGCCACCCCGGGAGTAAGAGAGACCCAGTACTTC
j_call: TRBJ2-1; d_call: TRBD2; v_call: TRBV28; clone_size: once; cdr3_aa: CASSFPGLAGGMYNEQFF; cdr3_nt: TGTGCCAGCAGTTTCCCTGGACTAGCGGGGGGTATGTACAATGAGCAGTTCTTC
j_call: TRBJ2-7; d_call: -; v_call: TRBV4-2; clone_size: -; cdr3_aa: CASSPRGGRGHYEQYF; cdr3_nt: TGTGCCAGCAGCCCCCGCGGTGGCAGAGGTCACTACGAGCAGTACTTC
j_call: TRBJ2-3; d_call: TRBD1; v_call: TRBV4-3; clone_size: -; cdr3_aa: CASRHQTGTGIADTQYF; cdr3_nt: TGCGCCAGCAGACACCAAACCGGGACAGGGATCGCAGATACGCAGTATTTT
j_call: TRBJ1-4; d_call: -; v_call: TRBV24-1; clone_size: -; cdr3_aa: CATSAGQINEKLFF; cdr3_nt: TGTGCCACCAGCGCAGGACAGATCAATGAAAAACTGTTTTTT
j_call: TRBJ1-1; d_call: -; v_call: TRBV15; clone_size: -; cdr3_aa: CATSRDGRAAFF; cdr3_nt: TGTGCCACCAGCAGAGATGGTAGAGCGGCTTTCTTT
j_call: TRBJ2-1; d_call: -; v_call: TRBV4-3; clone_size: -; cdr3_aa: CASSQEVGRNYNEQFF; cdr3_nt: TGCGCCAGCAGCCAAGAGGTAGGGAGGAACTACAATGAGCAGTTCTTC
j_call: TRBJ2-3; d_call: TRBD1; v_call: TRBV5-5; clone_size: -; cdr3_aa: CASSTGTVDATDTQYF; cdr3_nt: TGTGCCAGCAGCACCGGGACAGTGGATGCCACAGATACGCAGTATTTT
j_call: TRBJ2-6; d_call: TRBD1; v_call: TRBV6-1; clone_size: -; cdr3_aa: CASSVRTGVSGANVLTF; cdr3_nt: TGTGCCAGCAGTGTTCGGACAGGGGTCTCTGGGGCCAACGTCCTGACTTTC
j_call: TRBJ1-1; d_call: -; v_call: TRBV20-1; clone_size: -; cdr3_aa: CSARLRGQAFF; cdr3_nt: TGCAGTGCTAGACTTAGGGGCCAAGCTTTCTTT
j_call: TRBJ2-4; d_call: TRBD2; v_call: TRBV5-5; clone_size: few; cdr3_aa: CASSLDRGGGPRYF; cdr3_nt: TGTGCCAGCAGCTTGGATCGGGGGGGCGGTCCAAGGTACTTC
j_call: TRBJ1-2; d_call: -; v_call: TRBV9; clone_size: -; cdr3_aa: CASSSQTALVYGYTF; cdr3_nt: TGTGCCAGCAGCTCCCAGACAGCCCTAGTCTATGGCTACACCTTC
j_call: TRBJ2-5; d_call: TRBD1; v_call: TRBV18; clone_size: -; cdr3_aa: CASSQRGAQGIRETQYF; cdr3_nt: TGTGCCAGCTCCCAACGAGGGGCACAGGGGATCCGGGAGACCCAGTACTTC
j_call: TRBJ2-5; d_call: TRBD1; v_call: TRBV6-5; clone_size: -; cdr3_aa: CASSPTGVPETQYF; cdr3_nt: TGTGCCAGCAGCCCGACAGGGGTTCCGGAGACCCAGTACTTC
j_call: TRBJ2-7; d_call: -; v_call: TRBV6-1; clone_size: -; cdr3_aa: CASSEGGYYEQYF; cdr3_nt: TGTGCCAGCAGTGAGGGGGGATACTACGAGCAGTACTTC
j_call: TRBJ1-5; d_call: TRBD1; v_call: TRBV19; clone_size: -; cdr3_aa: CASSTNRGHQTQPQHF; cdr3_nt: TGTGCCAGTAGTACCAACAGGGGACATCAGACTCAGCCCCAGCATTTT
j_call: TRBJ2-1; d_call: -; v_call: TRBV6-1; clone_size: -; cdr3_aa: CASSENTRRSYNEQFF; cdr3_nt: TGTGCCAGCAGTGAGAATACTAGAAGATCCTACAATGAGCAGTTCTTC
j_call: TRBJ1-2; d_call: -; v_call: TRBV2; clone_size: -; cdr3_aa: CASRGTLAYGYTF; cdr3_nt: TGTGCCAGCAGGGGGACATTAGCCTATGGCTACACCTTC